Below are 28 T cell receptor beta chains sequenced from a single sample in a study of shared clonotypes between healthy human individuals. The data were produced by immunoSEQ multiplex PCR, yet TCRdb's version contains in-frame clones alone and is incomplete. The repertoire has hundreds of thousands of clones, about 85% of them found once; the top ten carry roughly an eighth. The sequencing input was PBMCs. The receptors come from a woman in her thirties or forties in good health. Some clones in this sample may be carry-over from other donors' samples.

As for this clone: The germline gene is not matched at one end of the junction; a read error may be the cause. This sequence joins TRBV27 and TRBJ1-2; 8 nucleotides agree with TRBD1. The CDR3 contains 13 residues. Germline values: CDR1 MNHEY, CDR2 SMNVEV (reference sequence). The CDR3 reads CASRLSGGDGYTF. CDR3 DNA sequence: TGTGCCAGCAGGTTATCAGGGGGCGATGGCTACACCTTC.

The chain couples TRBV10-1 to TRBJ2-3; 7 bases fit TRBD1. The CDR3 loop spans 13 amino acids. Germline values: CDR1 WNHNN, CDR2 SYGVQD (reference sequence). V lost 3 bases to trimming and J lost 8 bases; unmatched junction nucleotides: 5. DNA for the CDR3: TGCGCCAGCAGTGACACGGACAGGTCTACGCAGTATTTT. Translating it yields CASSDTDRSTQYF.

The rearrangement uses TRBV9 and TRBJ1-1; no definite D call. The CDR3 covers 14 residues. Deletions cut 4 bases from V and 4 bases from J, with 14 bases between. Looked up from germline, CDR1 is SGDLS and CDR2 is YYNGEE. CDR3: CASSPKSLSTEAFF. In nucleotides, the CDR3 is TGTGCCAGCAGCCCCAAGTCACTTAGCACTGAAGCTTTCTTT.

The J gene is TRBJ2-1, the V gene TRBV18; TRBD2 might be the D (6 bases). The CDR3 runs to 16 residues. In germline, CDR1 is KGHSH, CDR2 LQKENI. V lost 0 bases, J lost 5 bases, and 14 bases lay in between. The CDR3 reads CASSPPVAGLDNEQFF. Here the CDR3 DNA reads TGTGCCAGCTCACCACCGGTCGCGGGATTGGACAATGAGCAGTTCTTC.

For this clone: Distinct nucleotide sequences in the sample also encode this CDR3. The chain carries TRBV9 and TRBJ2-1, with a tentative D call TRBD2 (6 bases). The CDR3 covers 15 residues. Trimming left V 1 base short and J 5 bases short, with 13 bases between. Germline assignment: CDR1 SGDLS and CDR2 YYNGEE. The CDR3 loop is CASSVSGSGNNEQFF. The CDR3 bases are TGTGCCAGCAGCGTATCCGGGAGTGGGAACAATGAGCAGTTCTTC.

This clone was found a few times. The chain recombines TRBV9 with TRBJ2-1, with a weak D call TRBD2 (6 bases). The CDR3 runs 15 residues. V shed 3 bases and J shed 5 bases, with 15 bases lying between them. Germline V CDR1 and CDR2: SGDLS, YYNGEE. This CDR3 reads CASSERDSPNNEQFF. CDR3 DNA sequence: TGTGCCAGCAGCGAACGGGACTCCCCAAACAATGAGCAGTTCTTC.

The J gene is TRBJ2-7, the V gene TRBV28; the match to TRBD1 covers 10 bases. J was trimmed by 6 bases and V by 5 bases; bases with no gene match: 10. From germline, CDR1 is MDHEN and CDR2 SYDVKM. CDR3 size: 15 residues. The CDR3 loop reads CASSLTGQGSGEQYF. In nucleotides, the CDR3 is TGTGCCAGCAGTCTAACGGGACAGGGGTCGGGCGAGCAGTACTTC.

This chain joins TRBV5-1 and TRBJ2-7, with 10 nucleotides matching TRBD1. With 4 bases clipped from V and 3 bases from J, the junction kept 4 bases outside the gene matches. Germline V gene data show CDR1 as SGHRS and CDR2 as YFSETQ. The length of the CDR3 is 14 residues. CDR3 loop: CASSGQGGGYEQYF. CDR3 DNA sequence: TGCGCCAGCAGCGGACAGGGGGGAGGCTACGAGCAGTACTTC.

This chain joins TRBV7-8 and TRBJ1-4, with no clear D. CDR1 and CDR2 from the germline V gene are SGHVS and FQNEAQ. The V gene lost 1 base and the J gene lost 4 bases, with 13 bases spanning the gap. The CDR3 loop spans 16 amino acids. DNA of the CDR3: TGTGCCAGCAGCTTAGGCGATCGGGCGTTTAATGAAAAACTGTTTTTT. It codes for CASSLGDRAFNEKLFF.

Of note for this clone: A read error may produce the germline difference seen at one junction end. The chain combines TRBV7-9 with TRBJ1-3, with 9 bases matching TRBD1. Germline V gene data show CDR1 as SEHNR and CDR2 as FQNEAQ (reference sequence). This CDR3 region has 16 residues. The CDR3 spells CASSSTGQGSGNTVYF. The DNA for the CDR3 is TGTGCCAGCAGCTCAACGGGACAGGGTTCGGGAAACACCGTATATTTT.

By share, this clone ranks as medium-sized. This chain links TRBV5-1 with TRBJ2-4; tentatively, D is TRBD2 (5 bases). The CDR3 contains 15 residues. Trimming removed 4 bases from V and 6 bases from J, with 17 bases in between. The germline V gene has CDR1 SGHRS and CDR2 YFSETQ. CDR3 residues: CASSLEGQPGNIQYF. The CDR3 DNA follows: TGCGCCAGCAGCCTAGAGGGCCAACCCGGAAACATTCAGTACTTC.

This rearrangement joins TRBV6-5 to TRBJ1-5, with D perhaps matching TRBD1 (6 bases). The CDR3 is 16 residues long. Germline V CDR1 and CDR2: MNHEY, SVGAGI. The ends were cut back, 4 bases at V and 0 bases at J, with 13 bases in the middle. CDR3 nucleotide sequence: TGTGCCAGCAGTTCACTGACAGGTTATAGCAATCAGCCCCAGCATTTT. It is translated as CASSSLTGYSNQPQHF.

The chain carries TRBV2 and TRBJ2-5; D remains unclear. This CDR3 spans 12 amino acids. Germline V CDR1 and CDR2: SNHLY, FYNNEI. Trimming removed 2 bases from V and 4 bases from J, with 5 bases in between. CDR3 protein: CASSESVETQYF. DNA for the CDR3: TGTGCCAGCAGTGAATCAGTAGAGACCCAGTACTTC. Full variable domain (missing parts from reference TRBV2 and TRBJ2-5): EPEVTQTPSHQVTQMGQEVILRCVPISNHLYFYWYRQILGQKVEFLVSFYNNEISEKSEIFDDQFSVERPDGSNFTLKIRSTKLEDSAMYFCASSESVETQYFGPGTRLLVL.

The CDR3 spells CASSAGTRAPYEQYF. CDR3 nucleotides: TGTGCCAGCAGCGCCGGGACCCGAGCGCCCTACGAGCAGTACTTC. This chain joins TRBV7-9 and TRBJ2-7; possibly TRBD1 or TRBD2 for D (5 bases each). The V end lost 5 bases, the J end lost 2 bases, and 16 bases lay between the germline ends. The CDR3 totals 15 residues. Germline lookup yields CDR1 SEHNR and CDR2 FQNEAQ (reference sequence).

This chain connects TRBV6-4 to TRBJ2-1; D remains ambiguous. The CDR3 has 15 residues. CDR1 is MRHNA, CDR2 SNTAGT, per germline. Deletions cut 2 bases from V and 0 bases from J, with 8 bases between. CDR3 protein: CASSDSESSYNEQFF. As DNA, the CDR3 is TGTGCCAGCAGTGACAGTGAGAGCTCCTACAATGAGCAGTTCTTC.

This clone has a handful of counts. This chain links TRBV6-4 with TRBJ2-3; the D is unclear. V was shortened by 11 bases and J by 0 bases, with 12 bases between the two germline ends. The CDR3 runs to 13 residues. Germline V lookup: CDR1 MRHNA, CDR2 SNTAGT. The chain's CDR3 is CAVAASSTDTQYF. The CDR3 nucleotides are TGTGCCGTCGCCGCGTCCAGCACAGATACGCAGTATTTT.

This sequence joins TRBV29-1 and TRBJ2-7; 10 bases are a match to TRBD1. The V gene end was trimmed by 4 bases and the J gene end by 3 bases; junction bases not matched to a gene: 6. Germline V gene sequence: CDR1 SQVTM, CDR2 ANQGSEA. The length of the CDR3 is 14 residues. The CDR3 sequence is CSVVDRGRIYEQYF. CDR3 nucleotide sequence: TGCAGCGTTGTGGACAGGGGGAGAATCTACGAGCAGTACTTC.

Written as DNA, the CDR3 is TGTGCCAGCAGTTTATATGACACCGGGGAGCTGTTTTTT. The encoded protein is CASSLYDTGELFF. The V and J genes are TRBV27 and TRBJ2-2; no definite D call. The V end lost 1 base, the J end lost 3 bases, and 3 bases lay between the germline ends. Germline assignment: CDR1 MNHEY and CDR2 SMNVEV (reference sequence). The CDR3 runs 13 residues.

The V call is TRBV27, the J call TRBJ1-1, with 7 positions matching TRBD1. Unmatched junction bases numbered 4, after V lost 5 bases and J lost 7 bases. Germline CDR1 is MNHEY and CDR2 is SMNVEV (reference sequence). There are 12 residues in the CDR3. The CDR3, as DNA: TGTGCCAGCAGTCTACGGACAGGTGAAGCTTTCTTT. The encoded protein is CASSLRTGEAFF.

The chain has TRBV28 and TRBJ2-1; 11 bases are shared with TRBD2. J gave up 9 bases and V 4 bases, and 8 bases lay outside the gene matches. The CDR3 contains 15 residues. The germline V gene has CDR1 MDHEN and CDR2 SYDVKM. As DNA, the CDR3 is TGTGCCAGCAGTTCCTTAGCGGGAGGGATATTTGAGCAGTTCTTC. Translation: CASSSLAGGIFEQFF.

Turning to this clone: A read error likely explains this, since a far larger clone differs by one base. The sample has other DNA sequences that encode this CDR3 too. The rearrangement uses TRBV28 and TRBJ1-1; 7 positions agree with TRBD1. CDR3 length: 13 residues. CDR1 MDHEN and CDR2 SYDVKM come from the germline V gene. This CDR3 is CASSLSGTVEAFF. CDR3 bases: TGTGCCAGCAGTTTATCCGGGACAGTTGAAGCTTTCTTC.

This chain connects TRBV28 to TRBJ2-3, with D uncertain. The CDR3 covers 14 residues. V lost 6 bases to trimming and J lost 1 base, with 11 bases between them. Germline CDR1 is MDHEN and CDR2 is SYDVKM. As DNA, the CDR3 is TGTGCCAGCAGCGGGCTAGGGCGCACAGATACGCAGTATTTT. Encoded protein: CASSGLGRTDTQYF.

The chain carries TRBV5-4 and TRBJ1-2; 9 positions agree with TRBD1. The CDR3 sequence is 16 residues long. Germline CDR1 reads SGHNT; CDR2 reads YYREEE (reference sequence). V was pared by 5 bases and J by 2 bases, with 10 bases of the junction left unmatched. The CDR3 protein is CASRTGTGSGNYGYTF. The CDR3 DNA is TGTGCCAGCAGGACCGGGACAGGGTCGGGAAACTATGGCTACACCTTC.

The chain couples TRBV28 to TRBJ1-4; D is perhaps TRBD1 (5 bases). Trimming stripped 9 bases from V and 0 bases from J, with 8 bases between. Germline values: CDR1 MDHEN, CDR2 SYDVKM. This CDR3 is built from 13 residues. CDR3 protein: CASVGATNEKLFF. The CDR3 DNA follows: TGTGCCAGTGTGGGGGCAACTAATGAAAAACTGTTTTTT.

The chain recombines TRBV18 with TRBJ1-5; a possible D gene is TRBD1 (5 bases). The germline V gene has CDR1 KGHSH and CDR2 LQKENI. V was clipped by 0 bases and J by 6 bases, with 12 bases between them. The CDR3 loop spans 15 amino acids. The CDR3 protein is CASSPPGAQAQPQHF. The CDR3, as DNA: TGTGCCAGCTCACCACCAGGGGCGCAGGCTCAGCCCCAGCATTTT.

The sample holds a few counts of this clone. The chain employs TRBV4-1 and TRBJ2-3; 13 positions match TRBD2. Germline-derived CDR1 and CDR2 are MGHRA and YSYEKL. CDR3 length: 15 residues. Trimming took 4 bases from V and 8 from J; bases not matched to a gene: 6. The CDR3 sequence is CASSLGLAGVGTQYF. CDR3 nucleotides: TGCGCCAGCAGCCTCGGACTAGCGGGAGTTGGTACGCAGTATTTT.

V usage is TRBV25-1 and J usage is TRBJ2-3; 7 nucleotides agree with TRBD1. After removal of 8 bases from V and 2 bases from J, the junction contained 4 bases not matched to a gene. Looked up from germline, CDR1 is MGHDK and CDR2 is SYGVNS. CDR3 length: 13 residues. This chain's CDR3 is CASRDRITDTQYF. CDR3 bases: TGTGCCAGCCGGGACAGAATCACAGATACGCAGTATTTT.

This clone was counted a single time. The gene calls are TRBV25-1 and TRBJ1-1; 8 nucleotides agree with TRBD1. Germline CDR1 is MGHDK and CDR2 is SYGVNS. The CDR3 sequence is 14 residues long. The J segment lost 5 bases and the V segment lost 2 bases, leaving 4 bases of the junction unmatched. Here the CDR3 reads CASSEQGAYTEAFF. In DNA form, the CDR3 reads TGTGCCAGCAGTGAACAGGGGGCATATACTGAAGCTTTCTTT.